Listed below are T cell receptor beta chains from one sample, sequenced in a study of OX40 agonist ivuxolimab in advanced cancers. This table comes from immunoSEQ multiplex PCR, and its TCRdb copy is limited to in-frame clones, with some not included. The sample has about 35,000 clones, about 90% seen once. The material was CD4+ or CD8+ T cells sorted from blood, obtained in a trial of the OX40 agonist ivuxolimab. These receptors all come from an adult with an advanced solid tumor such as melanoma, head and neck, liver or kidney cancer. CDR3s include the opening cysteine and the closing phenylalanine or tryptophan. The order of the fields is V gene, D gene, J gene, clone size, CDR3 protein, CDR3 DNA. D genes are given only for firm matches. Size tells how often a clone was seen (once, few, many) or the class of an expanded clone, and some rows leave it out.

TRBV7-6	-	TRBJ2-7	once	CASSLGDGTYEQYF	TGTGCCAGCAGCTTAGGTGACGGGACCTACGAGCAGTACTTC
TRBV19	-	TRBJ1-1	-	CASSIGTVPEAFF	TGTGCCAGTAGTATAGGGACAGTCCCTGAAGCTTTCTTT
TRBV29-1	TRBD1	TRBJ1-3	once	CSVQGQAGAGNTIYF	TGCAGCGTTCAAGGACAGGCCGGAGCAGGAAACACCATATATTTT
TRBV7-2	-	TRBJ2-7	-	CASSLGYGAYEQYF	TGTGCCAGCAGCTTAGGATACGGAGCCTACGAGCAGTACTTC
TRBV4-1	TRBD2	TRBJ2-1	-	CASSQDGGRALISYNEQFF	TGCGCCAGCAGCCAAGACGGGGGGAGGGCCTTGATAAGCTACAATGAGCAGTTCTTC
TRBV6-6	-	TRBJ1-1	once	CASSDPGNTEAFF	TGTGCCAGCAGTGACCCAGGGAACACTGAAGCTTTCTTT
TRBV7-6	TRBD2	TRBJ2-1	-	CASSLVLAGSEQFF	TGTGCCAGCAGCTTAGTATTAGCGGGATCGGAGCAGTTCTTC
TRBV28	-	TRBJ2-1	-	CASSFPGRPLYNEQFF	TGTGCCAGCAGTTTCCCGGGACGACCCCTGTACAATGAGCAGTTCTTC
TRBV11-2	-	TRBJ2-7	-	CASSSGVYEQYF	TGTGCCAGCAGCTCGGGTGTATACGAGCAGTACTTC
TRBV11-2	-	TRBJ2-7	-	CASSFEGYRTYEQYF	TGTGCCAGCAGCTTCGAGGGATATAGGACCTACGAGCAGTACTTC
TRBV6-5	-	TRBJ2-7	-	CASSEGSSYEQYF	TGTGCCAGCAGTGAAGGGAGCTCCTACGAGCAGTACTTC
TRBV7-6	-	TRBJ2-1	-	CASSLEPRVKTDGAPLYNEQFF	TGTGCCAGCAGCTTAGAACCCCGAGTCAAGACCGATGGAGCGCCTCTCTACAATGAGCAGTTCTTC
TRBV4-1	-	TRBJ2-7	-	CASSQGAGPYEQYF	TGCGCCAGCAGCCAAGGGGCGGGGCCCTACGAGCAGTACTTC
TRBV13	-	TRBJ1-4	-	CASSSINEKLFF	TGTGCCAGCAGCTCGATAAATGAAAAACTGTTTTTT
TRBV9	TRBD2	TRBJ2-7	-	CASSVGASGEREQYF	TGTGCCAGCAGCGTAGGTGCTAGCGGGGAGAGGGAGCAGTACTTC
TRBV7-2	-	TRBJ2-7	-	CASSPGTYYEQYF	TGTGCCAGCAGCCCCGGGACTTACTACGAGCAGTACTTC
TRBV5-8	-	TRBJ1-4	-	CASSFGLDNEKLFF	TGTGCCAGCAGCTTTGGACTAGATAATGAAAAACTGTTTTTT
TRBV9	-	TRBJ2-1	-	CASSVRARRPAEEQFF	TGTGCCAGCAGCGTCCGGGCCCGGAGGCCCGCAGAGGAGCAGTTCTTC
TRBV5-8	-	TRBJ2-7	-	CASSLTSRRSEQYF	TGTGCCAGCAGCTTGACTAGCCGGAGGAGCGAGCAGTACTTC
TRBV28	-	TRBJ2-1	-	CASSLGVRALDDEQFF	TGTGCCAGCAGTTTGGGTGTGAGGGCCTTGGACGATGAGCAGTTCTTC
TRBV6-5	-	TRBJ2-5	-	CASTLGPPETQYF	TGTGCCAGCACCTTGGGACCTCCCGAGACCCAGTACTTC
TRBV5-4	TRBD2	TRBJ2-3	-	CASSLAGLAPPRDTQYF	TGTGCCAGCAGCTTGGCAGGACTAGCTCCCCCCCGAGATACGCAGTATTTT
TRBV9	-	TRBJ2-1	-	CASSPRQVGIDEQFF	TGTGCCAGCAGCCCCCGACAGGTGGGCATAGATGAGCAGTTCTTC
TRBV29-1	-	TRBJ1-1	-	CSVEDGTGWDTEAFF	TGCAGCGTTGAAGACGGTACAGGGTGGGACACTGAAGCTTTCTTT
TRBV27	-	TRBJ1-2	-	CARTRRGGGYTF	TGTGCCAGGACGAGACGGGGGGGTGGCTACACCTTC
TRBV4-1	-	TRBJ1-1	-	CASSQGRGTEAFF	TGCGCCAGCAGCCAAGGACGCGGCACTGAAGCTTTCTTT
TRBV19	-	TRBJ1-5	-	CASSIRDSNQPQHF	TGTGCCAGTAGTATCAGGGATAGCAATCAGCCCCAGCATTTT
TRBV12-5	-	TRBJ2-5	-	CASVLVSRGRETQYF	TGTGCTAGTGTTTTGGTTTCGCGGGGGCGAGAGACCCAGTACTTC
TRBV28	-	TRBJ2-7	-	CASRPTASYEQYF	TGTGCCAGCAGGCCGACAGCCTCCTACGAGCAGTACTTC
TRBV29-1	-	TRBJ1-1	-	CSVEYEMWTAEAFF	TGCAGCGTTGAATATGAGATGTGGACAGCTGAAGCTTTCTTT
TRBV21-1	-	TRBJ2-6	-	CASSPPQGDKRYLGANVLTF	TGTGCCAGCAGCCCCCCCCAAGGGGACAAGAGATACCTTGGGGCCAACGTCCTGACTTTC
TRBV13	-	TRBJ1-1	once	CASSSLSAGQTTEAFF	TGTGCCAGCAGCTCGCTATCGGCCGGTCAGACCACTGAAGCTTTCTTT
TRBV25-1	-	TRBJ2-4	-	CASSEDPGKLYF	TGTGCCAGCAGTGAAGATCCGGGCAAGTTGTACTTC
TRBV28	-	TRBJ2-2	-	CASSWTGELFF	TGTGCCAGCAGTTGGACCGGGGAGCTGTTTTTT
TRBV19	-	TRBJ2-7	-	CASSIGEGLGEQYF	TGTGCCAGTAGTATAGGAGAAGGTCTAGGCGAGCAGTACTTC
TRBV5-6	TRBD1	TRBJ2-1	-	CASSFARGTLLYNEQFF	TGTGCCAGCAGCTTCGCCAGGGGGACGCTATTATACAATGAGCAGTTCTTC
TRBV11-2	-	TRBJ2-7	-	CASSRSLVGGTNYEQYF	TGTGCCAGCAGCCGTTCCCTAGTAGGGGGTACCAACTACGAGCAGTACTTC
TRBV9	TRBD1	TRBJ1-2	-	CASSGSRGWYGYTF	TGTGCCAGCAGCGGTAGCAGGGGGTGGTATGGCTACACCTTC
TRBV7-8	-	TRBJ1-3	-	CASSLFRGTIYF	TGTGCCAGCAGCTTATTCCGGGGGACCATATATTTT
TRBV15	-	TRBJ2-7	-	CATSRVGYEQYF	TGTGCCACCAGCAGAGTGGGTTACGAGCAGTACTTC
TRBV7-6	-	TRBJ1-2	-	CASSLFGYGYTF	TGTGCCAGCAGCCTCTTTGGCTATGGCTACACCTTC
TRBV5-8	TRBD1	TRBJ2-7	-	CASSPGTGAFYEQYF	TGCGCCAGCAGCCCCGGGACAGGGGCTTTCTACGAGCAGTACTTC
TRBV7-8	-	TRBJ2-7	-	CASSLVDRTNEQYF	TGTGCCAGCAGCTTAGTAGACAGGACAAACGAGCAGTACTTC
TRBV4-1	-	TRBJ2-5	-	CASSQNRGETQYF	TGCGCCAGCAGCCAAAACCGGGGGGAGACCCAGTACTTC
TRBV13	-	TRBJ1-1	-	CASSGGVDRTEAFF	TGTGCCAGCAGCGGGGGAGTGGATAGGACTGAAGCTTTCTTT
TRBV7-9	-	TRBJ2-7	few	CASSIGSYEQYF	TGTGCCAGCAGCATCGGATCGTACGAGCAGTACTTC
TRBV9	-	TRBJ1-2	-	CASSDQGGRVDGYTF	TGTGCCAGCAGCGACCAAGGGGGGCGAGTTGATGGCTACACCTTC
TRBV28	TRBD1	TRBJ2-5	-	CASRGQNYFGETQYF	TGTGCCAGCAGGGGACAGAATTATTTCGGGGAGACCCAGTACTTC
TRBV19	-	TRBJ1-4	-	CASSLKGRGTNEKLFF	TGTGCCAGTAGCCTAAAGGGAAGGGGCACTAATGAAAAACTGTTTTTT
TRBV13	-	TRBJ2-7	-	CASSSRGLDEQYF	TGTGCCAGCAGCTCGCGGGGTTTGGATGAGCAGTACTTC
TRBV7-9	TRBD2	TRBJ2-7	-	CASSSGGPKSPFGHEQYF	TGTGCCAGCAGCTCGGGGGGACCGAAGTCCCCCTTCGGGCACGAGCAGTACTTC
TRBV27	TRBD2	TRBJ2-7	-	CASSLGSGSYEQYF	TGTGCCAGCAGTTTGGGTAGCGGGAGTTACGAGCAGTACTTC
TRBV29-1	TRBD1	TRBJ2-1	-	CSDGTGGGEQFF	TGCAGCGACGGGACAGGGGGTGGTGAGCAGTTCTTC
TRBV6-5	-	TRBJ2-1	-	CASRVGLRTFF	TGTGCCAGCAGAGTCGGACTCCGGACGTTCTTC
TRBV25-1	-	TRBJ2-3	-	CASSTPRETDTQYF	TGTGCCAGCAGTACCCCGAGGGAAACAGATACGCAGTATTTT